This T cell receptor beta chain was observed in a study of blood T cell repertoires in COVID-19. Study background: Donors in the United States, Italy and Spain gave samples during acute or convalescent COVID-19.

In the source study's methods: Reference gene primer amplification gave nucleated cell count estimates. The repertoire was sequenced with immunoSEQ multiplex PCR; TCRdb's copy has only in-frame clones and lacks some. From that table come the V and J calls and clone size; the DNA was used to work out D and trimming. This table holds approximately 90,000 clones, around four fifths found once. This clonotype was obtained from a man aged 50 or older with acute or convalescent COVID-19. Specimen: peripheral blood.

CDR3 region: CASSYLRGGFADTQYF. As DNA, the CDR3 is TGTGCCAGCAGTTACCTTAGGGGGGGCTTCGCAGATACGCAGTATTTT. The V call is TRBV6-2 or TRBV6-3, the J call TRBJ2-3; the D gene is possibly TRBD2 (7 bases). CDR1 MNHEY and CDR2 SVGEGT come from the germline V gene. Trimming took off 2 bases at V and 4 bases at J, with 16 bases between the two ends. The CDR3 loop spans 16 amino acids.